This paragraph reports one T cell receptor (beta chain). Its antigen remains unknown. Germline CDR1 is SEHNR and CDR2 is FQNEAQ (reference sequence). V trimming: 5 bases; J trimming: 1 base; junction bases outside the gene matches: 6. This CDR3 comprises 18 residues. The sample is drawn from a study of cytomegalovirus exposure and HLA in healthy donors. Study findings and constraints: As immune exposure information, only CMV serostatus was available. TCR beta V- and J-gene trimming was later associated with a missense DCLRE1C variant.

With 60 Vbeta and 13 Jbeta primers, the PCR was carried out. Repertoires were generated with immunoSEQ multiplex PCR, while TCRdb's copy carries only in-frame clones and drops some. This table holds around 140,000 clones, about 80% found once. This receptor was identified in a female donor in good health and CMV-seronegative. This chain links TRBV7-9 with TRBJ2-1, with 15 bases fitting TRBD2. Sequencing was carried out using PBMCs. The CDR3 spells CASSPGTSGGISYNEQFF. For the CDR3, the DNA is TGTGCCAGCAGCCCAGGGACTAGCGGGGGGATATCCTACAATGAGCAGTTCTTC. The variable domain in full, completed from reference TRBV7-9 and TRBJ2-1, reads DTGVSQNPRHKITKRGQNVTFRCDPISEHNRLYWYRQTLGQGPEFLTYFQNEAQLEKSRLLSDRFSAERPKGSFSTLEIQRTEQGDSAMYLCASSPGTSGGISYNEQFFGPGTRLTVL.